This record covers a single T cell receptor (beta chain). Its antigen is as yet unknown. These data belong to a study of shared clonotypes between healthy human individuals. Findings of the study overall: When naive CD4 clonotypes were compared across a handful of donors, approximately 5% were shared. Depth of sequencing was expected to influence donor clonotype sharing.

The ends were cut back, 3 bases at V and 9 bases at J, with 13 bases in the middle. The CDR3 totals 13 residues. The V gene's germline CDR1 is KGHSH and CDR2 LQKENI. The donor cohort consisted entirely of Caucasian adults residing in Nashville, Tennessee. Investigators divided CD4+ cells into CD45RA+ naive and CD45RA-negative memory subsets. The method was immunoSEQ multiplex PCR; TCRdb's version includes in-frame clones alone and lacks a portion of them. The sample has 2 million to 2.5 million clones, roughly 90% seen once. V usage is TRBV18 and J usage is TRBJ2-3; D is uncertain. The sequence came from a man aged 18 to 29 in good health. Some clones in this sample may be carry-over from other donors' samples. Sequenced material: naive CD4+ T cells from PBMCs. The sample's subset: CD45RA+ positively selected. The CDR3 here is CASSPGTVNTQYF. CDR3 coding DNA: TGTGCCAGCTCACCCGGTACGGTTAACACGCAGTATTTT.